Listed below are T cell receptor beta chains from one sample, sequenced in a study of shared clonotypes between healthy human individuals. Generated by immunoSEQ multiplex PCR, the TCRdb table keeps only in-frame clones and is missing some. The sample has about 1.9 million clones, 93% seen once. The sequencing sample was made of naive CD8+ T cells from PBMCs. These receptor sequences come from a young man in good health. Some clones in this sample may be carry-over from other donors' samples. CDR3s include the opening cysteine and the closing phenylalanine or tryptophan. The D gene is left open where the match is weak. A clone size is listed for some rows: how often the clone was seen (once, few, many), or a class if it is expanded.

j_call v_call clone_size d_call cdr3_nt cdr3_aa
TRBJ2-3 TRBV7-9 . TRBD2 TGTGCCAGCAGCCGGACTAGCGGATTCACAGATACGCAGTATTTT CASSRTSGFTDTQYF
TRBJ2-7 TRBV19 . . TGTGCCAGTAGTATAGGCCCCCAGAGGGGCTACGAGCAGTACTTC CASSIGPQRGYEQYF
TRBJ1-2 TRBV28 . TRBD1 TGTGCCAGCAGTTTATACCAGGGGGGAGGCTACACCTTC CASSLYQGGGYTF
TRBJ2-3 TRBV11-1 . . TGTGCCAGCAGATTAAGCGGGCCGGGCCCAGATACGCAGTATTTT CASRLSGPGPDTQYF
TRBJ2-1 TRBV7-9 . . TGTGCCAGCAGCTTTAACACTGAGGTCAATGAGCAGTTCTTC CASSFNTEVNEQFF
TRBJ2-7 TRBV4-1 . . TGCGCCAGCAGCCACCGAGCGTCAGGGGACTACGAGCAGTACTTC CASSHRASGDYEQYF
TRBJ2-1 TRBV9 . TRBD2 TGTGCCAGCAGCTTACACTGGACTAGTACCTACAATGAGCAGTTCTTC CASSLHWTSTYNEQFF
TRBJ2-7 TRBV5-1 once TRBD2 TGCGCCAGCAGCTACTCAGGGACTAGCGGAGGGGGATACGAGCAGTACTTC CASSYSGTSGGGYEQYF
TRBJ1-1 TRBV7-9 . . TGTGCCAGCAGCCTTCCATGGATGAACACTGAAGCTTTCTTT CASSLPWMNTEAFF
TRBJ2-7 TRBV27 . . . CASSSSVSYEQYF
TRBJ2-1 TRBV28 . . TGTGCCAGCAGTTTTTTTTCGGGCTGGAGCTCCTACAATGAGCAGTTCTTC CASSFFSGWSSYNEQFF
TRBJ2-5 TRBV28 . TRBD1 TGTGCCAGCACCCTATTAGTCGGTGGGGACAGGGGGATGACCCAGTACTTC CASTLLVGGDRGMTQYF
TRBJ2-1 TRBV10-1 . TRBD2 TGCGCCAGCAGTGAGGCTAGCGGGGGCAATGAGCAGTTCTTC CASSEASGGNEQFF
TRBJ2-1 TRBV29-1 . TRBD1 TGCAGCGTTGTCGGACAGGGGGGTTTAAGATCCTACAATGAGCAGTTCTTC CSVVGQGGLRSYNEQFF
TRBJ1-2 TRBV27 . . TGTGCCAGCAGTTCTAGCTTGAGATATGGCTACACCTTC CASSSSLRYGYTF
TRBJ2-7 TRBV9 . TRBD2 TGTGCCAGCAGCGTAGGGTGGACTAGCGGGAGTTTAGAGCAGTACTTC CASSVGWTSGSLEQYF
TRBJ2-5 TRBV28 once TRBD1 TGTGCCAGCACCGACAGGGGGGTGGGAGAGACCCAGTACTTC CASTDRGVGETQYF
TRBJ2-1 TRBV11-2 . . TGTGCCAGCAGCTTAACCGGGTACAATGAGCAGTTCTTC CASSLTGYNEQFF
TRBJ2-7 TRBV7-9 . TRBD1 TGTGCCAGCAGCCCCAAGGACAGGGTTCCACACGAGCAGTACTTC CASSPKDRVPHEQYF
TRBJ1-3 TRBV27 . . TGTGCCAGCAGTCCCAGGGGTGGTGGAAACACCATATATTTT CASSPRGGGNTIYF
TRBJ2-1 TRBV4-1 once . TGCGCCAGCAGCCAAGGTCCGGGGCGGATTATATCCTACAATGAGCAGTTCTTC CASSQGPGRIISYNEQFF
TRBJ1-1 TRBV2 . . TGTGCCACCCCAGGGCTGACGAACACTGAAGCTTTCTTT CATPGLTNTEAFF
TRBJ2-1 TRBV27 once TRBD2 TGTGCCAGCAGTCTGGGTTATCGGGAGGGCCTGGGCGAGCAGTTCTTC CASSLGYREGLGEQFF
TRBJ2-7 TRBV7-6 . TRBD2 TGTGCCAGCAGCTTAGCCCGGCTAGCGGGAGGAGGACACGAGCAGTACTTC CASSLARLAGGGHEQYF